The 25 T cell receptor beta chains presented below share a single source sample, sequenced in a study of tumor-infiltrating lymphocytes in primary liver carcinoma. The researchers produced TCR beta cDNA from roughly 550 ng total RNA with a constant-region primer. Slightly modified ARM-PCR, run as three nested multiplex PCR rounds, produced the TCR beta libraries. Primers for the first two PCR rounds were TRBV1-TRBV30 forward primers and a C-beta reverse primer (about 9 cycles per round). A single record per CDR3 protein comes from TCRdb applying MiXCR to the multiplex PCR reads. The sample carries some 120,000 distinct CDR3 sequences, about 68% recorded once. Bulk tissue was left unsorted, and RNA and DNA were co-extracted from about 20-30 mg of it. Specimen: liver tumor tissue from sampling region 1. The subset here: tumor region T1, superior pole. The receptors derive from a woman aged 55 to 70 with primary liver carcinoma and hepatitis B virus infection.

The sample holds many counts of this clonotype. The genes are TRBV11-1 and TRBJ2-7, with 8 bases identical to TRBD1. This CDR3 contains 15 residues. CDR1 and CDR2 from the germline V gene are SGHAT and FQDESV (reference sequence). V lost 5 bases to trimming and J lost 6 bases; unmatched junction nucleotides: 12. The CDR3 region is CASSLGQAESCEQYF. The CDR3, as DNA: TGTGCCAGCAGCCTGGGACAGGCCGAAAGCTGCGAGCAGTACTTC.

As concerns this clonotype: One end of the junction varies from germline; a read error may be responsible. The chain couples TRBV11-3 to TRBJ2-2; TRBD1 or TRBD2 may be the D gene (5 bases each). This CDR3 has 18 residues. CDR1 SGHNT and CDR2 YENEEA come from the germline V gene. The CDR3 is CTSITRVRDRTNTGELVF. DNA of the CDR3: TGTACCAGCATAACCAGGGTTAGGGACCGAACGAACACCGGGGAGCTGGTTTTT.

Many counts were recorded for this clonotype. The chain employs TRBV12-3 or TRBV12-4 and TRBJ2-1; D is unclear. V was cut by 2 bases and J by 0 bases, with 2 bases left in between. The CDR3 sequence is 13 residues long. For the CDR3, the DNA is TGTGCCAGCAGTTTAAGCTCCTACAATGAGCAGTTCTTC. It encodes CASSLSSYNEQFF.

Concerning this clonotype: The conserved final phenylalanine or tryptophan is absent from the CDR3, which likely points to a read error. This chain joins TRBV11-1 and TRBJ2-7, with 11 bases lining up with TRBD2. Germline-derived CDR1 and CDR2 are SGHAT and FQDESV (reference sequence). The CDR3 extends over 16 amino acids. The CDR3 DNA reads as TGTGCCAACAGCTTCGTCTTGACTAGCGGGACCTACGAGCAGTACCTC. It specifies CANSFVLTSGTYEQYL.

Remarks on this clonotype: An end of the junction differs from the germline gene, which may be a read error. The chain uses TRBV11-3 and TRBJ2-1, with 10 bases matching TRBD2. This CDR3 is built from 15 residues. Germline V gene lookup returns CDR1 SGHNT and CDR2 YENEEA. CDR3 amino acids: CASSLGTSGKLYQFF. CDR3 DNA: TGTGCCAGCAGTTTAGGAACTAGCGGGAAGCTTTACCAGTTCTTC.

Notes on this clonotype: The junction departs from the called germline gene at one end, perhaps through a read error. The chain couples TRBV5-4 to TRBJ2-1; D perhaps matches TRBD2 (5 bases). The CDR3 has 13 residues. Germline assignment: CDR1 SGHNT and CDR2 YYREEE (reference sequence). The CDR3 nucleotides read TGTGCCAGCAGCTTGTGGGAGAGGAATGAGCACTTCTTC. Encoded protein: CASSLWERNEHFF.

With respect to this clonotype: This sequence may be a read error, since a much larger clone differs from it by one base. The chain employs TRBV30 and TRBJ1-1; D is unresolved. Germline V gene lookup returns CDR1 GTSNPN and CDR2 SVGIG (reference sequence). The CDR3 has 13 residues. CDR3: CAWSPDSNTGAFF. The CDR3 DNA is TGTGCCTGGAGTCCAGATTCGAACACTGGAGCTTTCTTT.

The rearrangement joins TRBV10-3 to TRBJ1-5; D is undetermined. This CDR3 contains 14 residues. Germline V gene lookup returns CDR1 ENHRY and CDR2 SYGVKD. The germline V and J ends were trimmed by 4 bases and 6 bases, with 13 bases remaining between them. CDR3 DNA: TGTGCCATCAGTGCGAGGGAGAGCTTTCAGCCCCAGCATTTT. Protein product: CAISARESFQPQHF.

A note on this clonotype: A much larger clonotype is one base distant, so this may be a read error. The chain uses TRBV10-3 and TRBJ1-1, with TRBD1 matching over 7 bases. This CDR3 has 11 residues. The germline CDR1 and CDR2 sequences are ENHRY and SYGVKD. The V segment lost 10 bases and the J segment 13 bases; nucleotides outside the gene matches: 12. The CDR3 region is CATRDSPQVFF. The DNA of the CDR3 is TGTGCCACCCGGGACAGTCCACAAGTTTTCTTT.

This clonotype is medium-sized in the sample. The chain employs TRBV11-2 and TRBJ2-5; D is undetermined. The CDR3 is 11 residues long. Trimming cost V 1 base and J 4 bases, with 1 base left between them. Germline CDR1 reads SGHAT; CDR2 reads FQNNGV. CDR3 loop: CASSLAETQYF. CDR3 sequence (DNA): TGTGCCAGCAGCTTAGCAGAGACCCAGTACTTC.

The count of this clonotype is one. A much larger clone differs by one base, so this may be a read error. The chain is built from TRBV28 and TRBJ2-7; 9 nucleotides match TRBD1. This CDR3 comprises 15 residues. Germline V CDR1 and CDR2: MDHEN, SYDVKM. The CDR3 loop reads CVSRPKKDRGYEQYF. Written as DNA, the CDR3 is TGTGTCAGCAGACCCAAAAAGGACAGGGGCTACGAGCAGTACTTC.

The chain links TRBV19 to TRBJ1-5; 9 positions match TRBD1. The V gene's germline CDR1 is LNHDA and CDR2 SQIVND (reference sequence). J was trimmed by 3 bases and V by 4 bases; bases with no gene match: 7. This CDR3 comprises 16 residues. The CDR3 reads CASSTQTGGYNQPQHF. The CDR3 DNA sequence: TGTGCCAGTAGTACCCAGACAGGGGGTTACAATCAGCCCCAGCATTTT.

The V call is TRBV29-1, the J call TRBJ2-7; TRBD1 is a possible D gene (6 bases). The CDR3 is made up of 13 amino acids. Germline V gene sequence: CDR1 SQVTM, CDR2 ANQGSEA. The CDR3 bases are TGCAGGGCTAGCCAGGGGCTAGCAGGCGGGCAGTACTTC. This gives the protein CRASQGLAGGQYF.

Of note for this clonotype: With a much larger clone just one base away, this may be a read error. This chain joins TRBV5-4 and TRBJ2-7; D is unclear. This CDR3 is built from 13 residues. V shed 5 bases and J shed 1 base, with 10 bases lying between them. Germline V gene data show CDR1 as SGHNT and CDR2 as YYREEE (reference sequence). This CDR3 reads CASRSVLSYEQYF. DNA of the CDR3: TGTGCCAGCAGGTCGGTATTATCCTACGAGCAGTACTTC.

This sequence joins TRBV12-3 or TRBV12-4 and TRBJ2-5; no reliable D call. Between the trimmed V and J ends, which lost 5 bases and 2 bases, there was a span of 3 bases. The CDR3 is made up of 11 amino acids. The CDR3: CASSQQETQYF. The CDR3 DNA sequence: TGTGCCAGCAGTCAACAAGAGACCCAGTACTTC.

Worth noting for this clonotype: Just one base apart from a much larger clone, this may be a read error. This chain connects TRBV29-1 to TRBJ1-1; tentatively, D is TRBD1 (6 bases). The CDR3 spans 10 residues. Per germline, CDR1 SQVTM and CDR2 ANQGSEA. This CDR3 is CGTQNTEAFF. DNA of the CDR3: TGCGGGACACAGAACACTGAAGCTTTCTTT.

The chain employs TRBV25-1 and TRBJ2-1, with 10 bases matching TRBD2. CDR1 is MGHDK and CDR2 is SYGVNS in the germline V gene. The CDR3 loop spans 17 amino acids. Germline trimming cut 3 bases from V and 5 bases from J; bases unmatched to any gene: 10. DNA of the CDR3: TGTGCCAGCAGTGAGCGACCGAGCGGGAGGGGGGACAATGAGCAGTTCTTC. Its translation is CASSERPSGRGDNEQFF. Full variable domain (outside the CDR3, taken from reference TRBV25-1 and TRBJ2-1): EADIYQTPRYLVIGTGKKITLECSQTMGHDKMYWYQQDPGMELHLIHYSYGVNSTEKGDLSSESTVSRIRTEHFPLTLESARPSHTSQYLCASSERPSGRGDNEQFFGPGTRLTVL.

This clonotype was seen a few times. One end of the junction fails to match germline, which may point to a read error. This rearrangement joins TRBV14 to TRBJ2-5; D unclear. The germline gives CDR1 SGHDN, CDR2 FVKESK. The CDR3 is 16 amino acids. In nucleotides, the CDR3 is TGCAACACTACGAAGAGCACTGGTGAAGCTTGGGAGACCCAGTACTTC. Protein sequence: CNTTKSTGEAWETQYF.

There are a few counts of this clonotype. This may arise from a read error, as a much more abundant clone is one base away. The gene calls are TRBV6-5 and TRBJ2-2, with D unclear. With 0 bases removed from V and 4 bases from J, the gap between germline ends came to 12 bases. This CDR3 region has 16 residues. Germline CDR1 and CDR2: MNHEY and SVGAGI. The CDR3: CASSYSVGRCTGELFF. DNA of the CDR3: TGTGCCAGCAGTTACTCCGTAGGACGGTGCACCGGGGAGCTGTTTTTT.

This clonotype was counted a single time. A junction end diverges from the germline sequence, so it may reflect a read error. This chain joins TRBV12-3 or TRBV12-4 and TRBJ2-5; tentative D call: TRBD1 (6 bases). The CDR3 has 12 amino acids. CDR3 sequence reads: CASNPGGQTQYF. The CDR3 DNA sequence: TGTGCCAGCAACCCAGGAGGACAGACGCAGTACTTC.

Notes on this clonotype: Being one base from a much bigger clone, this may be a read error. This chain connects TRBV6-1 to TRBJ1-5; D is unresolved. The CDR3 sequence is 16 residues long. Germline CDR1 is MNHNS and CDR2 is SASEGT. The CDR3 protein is CVSSDRTGTPSQPQHF. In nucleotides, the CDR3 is TGTGTCAGCAGTGATAGGACGGGAACCCCCAGTCAGCCCCAGCATTTT.

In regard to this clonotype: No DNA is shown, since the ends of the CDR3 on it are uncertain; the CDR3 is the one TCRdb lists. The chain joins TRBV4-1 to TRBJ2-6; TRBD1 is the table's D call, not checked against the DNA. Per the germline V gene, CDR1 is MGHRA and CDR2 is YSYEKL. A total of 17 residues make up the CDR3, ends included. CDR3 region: CASSQEGVGPGANFLTF.

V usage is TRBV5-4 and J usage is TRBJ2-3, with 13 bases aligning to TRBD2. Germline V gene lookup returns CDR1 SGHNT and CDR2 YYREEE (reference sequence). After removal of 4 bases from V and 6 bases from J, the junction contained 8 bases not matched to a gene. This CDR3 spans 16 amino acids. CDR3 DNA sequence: TGTGCCAGCAGCCGGCCAGGACTAGCGGGAGCGGATACGCAGTATTTT. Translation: CASSRPGLAGADTQYF.

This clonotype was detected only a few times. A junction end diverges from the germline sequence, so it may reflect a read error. CDR3 residues: CASSSGTGVHEQYF. The DNA of the CDR3 is TGTGCCAGCAGTTCCGGGACAGGGGTACACGAGCAATACTTC. The chain joins TRBV28 to TRBJ2-7; 10 positions agree with TRBD1. This CDR3 region has 14 residues. Per the germline V gene, CDR1 is MDHEN and CDR2 is SYDVKM. Looking up the rest from reference TRBV28 and TRBJ2-7 gives the full variable domain: DVKVTQSSRYLVKRTGEKVFLECVQDMDHENMFWYRQDPGLGLRLIYFSYDVKMKEKGDIPEGYSVSREKKERFSLILESASTNQTSMYLCASSSGTGVHEQYFGPGTRLTVT.

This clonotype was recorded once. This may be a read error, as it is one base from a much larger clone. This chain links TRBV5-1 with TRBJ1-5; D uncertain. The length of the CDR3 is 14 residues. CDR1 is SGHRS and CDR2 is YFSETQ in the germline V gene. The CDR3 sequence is CASNLAPGDQPQHF. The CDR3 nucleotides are TGCGCCAGCAACTTGGCCCCCGGGGATCAGCCCCAGCATTTT.